This is a list of T cell receptor beta chains from one sample in a study of T cell responses to AZD1222 COVID-19 vaccine. Only in-frame clones appear in the TCRdb table, and some are missing; sequencing was by immunoSEQ multiplex PCR. The table lists roughly 170,000 clones, around nine tenths of them singletons. The sample here was peripheral blood, taken on day 0 of AZD1222 vaccination. The receptors were gathered from an adult in good health. Each CDR3 is given without its conserved first and last residue. The D gene is left open where the match is weak.

j_call | v_call | d_call | cdr3_aa
TRBJ2-1 | TRBV3-1/TRBV3-2 | NA | ASSQDLASNEQF
TRBJ2-4 | TRBV5-6 | NA | ASSPTDFLAKNIQY
TRBJ1-6 | TRBV3-1/TRBV3-2 | NA | ASSLSSGNSPLH
TRBJ1-6 | TRBV6-5 | NA | ASCPPGDNSPLH
TRBJ2-7 | TRBV5-4 | NA | ASQNSGGTYEQY
TRBJ1-1 | TRBV3-1/TRBV3-2 | NA | ASSQEGLGANTEAF
TRBJ2-7 | TRBV7-2 | TRBD1 | ASKSDRGLYYEQY
TRBJ2-1 | TRBV29-1 | NA | SVESGRGVYEQF
TRBJ1-1 | TRBV9 | NA | ASSVNSANTEAF
TRBJ1-6 | TRBV18 | NA | ASSPQLDSPLH
TRBJ2-3 | TRBV29-1 | NA | SVDSGSDTRY
TRBJ1-6 | TRBV7-9 | NA | ASSLDQGSSPLH